Below, 9 T cell receptor beta chains from the same sample are listed, as sequenced in a study of blood T cell repertoires in COVID-19. Measured with immunoSEQ multiplex PCR; TCRdb has only the in-frame clones, and not every one. The sample has about 140,000 clones, over 70% seen once; the top ten hold approximately 3.5%. The sample taken for sequencing was peripheral blood. These TCRs come from a man between 65 and 80 years old who had recovered from COVID-19.

The chain has TRBV25-1 and TRBJ1-1; D perhaps matches TRBD1 (6 bases). The V end was cut by 3 bases, the J end by 1 base, with 12 bases between. Germline assignment: CDR1 MGHDK and CDR2 SYGVNS. The CDR3 consists of 15 residues. This chain's CDR3 is CASSETGVGNTEAFF. The CDR3, as DNA: TGTGCCAGCAGTGAGACAGGTGTGGGGAACACTGAAGCTTTCTTT.

V and J are TRBV25-1 and TRBJ2-5; 12 bases are shared with TRBD2. This CDR3 contains 14 residues. From germline, CDR1 is MGHDK and CDR2 SYGVNS. Trimming removed 4 bases from V and 4 bases from J; junction bases left unmatched: 1. The CDR3 bases are TGTGCCAGCAGTGTACTAGCGGGAGGAGAGACCCAGTACTTC. Translation: CASSVLAGGETQYF.

The CDR3 DNA follows: TGTGCTAGTGGTTTGGTACCAGCCCCTCGGGGTCCAAGCAATCAGCCCCAGCATTTT. Translation: CASGLVPAPRGPSNQPQHF. The rearrangement joins TRBV12-5 to TRBJ1-5, with unresolved D. Deletions cut 0 bases from V and 1 base from J, with 19 bases between. The CDR3 loop spans 19 amino acids. CDR1 is LGHNT and CDR2 is FRNRAP in the germline V gene.

The V call is TRBV6-1, the J call TRBJ2-7; TRBD2 might be the D (5 bases). Germline V gives CDR1 MNHNS, CDR2 SASEGT. CDR3 length equals 16 residues. V gave up 3 bases and J gave up 4 bases, with 19 bases separating them. The CDR3 DNA reads TGTGCCAGCAGTGAGGTCAGCGGCCGGCAGAGTTACGAGCAGTACTTC. Translated: CASSEVSGRQSYEQYF.

The V gene is TRBV5-1, the J gene TRBJ2-1; the D gene is possibly TRBD2 (6 bases). The V gene lost 0 bases and the J gene lost 2 bases, with 9 bases spanning the gap. The CDR3 has 15 amino acids. Germline CDR1 reads SGHRS; CDR2 reads YFSETQ. The CDR3 protein is CASSLERVAYNEQFF. DNA of the CDR3: TGCGCCAGCAGCTTGGAGCGGGTCGCCTACAATGAGCAGTTCTTC.

Turning to this clone: Distinct nucleotide sequences in the sample also encode this CDR3. The chain has TRBV6-6 and TRBJ2-7; D is uncertain. Germline loops: CDR1 MNHNY, CDR2 SVGAGI (reference sequence). Trimming stripped 4 bases from V and 2 bases from J, with 6 bases between. The CDR3 runs to 12 residues. The CDR3: CASSSRAYEQYF. In DNA, the CDR3 is TGTGCCAGCAGTTCCCGGGCCTACGAGCAGTACTTC.

This clone was seen once. This chain connects TRBV11-1 to TRBJ2-1; a possible D gene is TRBD2 (6 bases). The CDR3 is made up of 14 amino acids. Trimming removed 0 bases from V and 7 bases from J, with 10 bases in between. Germline CDR1 and CDR2: SGHAT and FQDESV (reference sequence). The CDR3 region has the DNA TGTGCCAGCAGCTTAGCGGGAGGAGGTAATGAGCAGTTCTTC. This translates into CASSLAGGGNEQFF.

There are a few counts of this clone. The V and J genes are TRBV5-1 and TRBJ2-7, with D hard to call. The germline CDR1 and CDR2 sequences are SGHRS and YFSETQ. Deletions cut 0 bases from V and 2 bases from J, with 9 bases between. The CDR3 runs 14 residues. The CDR3 DNA follows: TGCGCCAGCAGCTTGGGAGACGGAGCCTACGAGCAGTACTTC. The encoded protein is CASSLGDGAYEQYF.

V is TRBV24-1 and J is TRBJ2-3; the match to TRBD1 covers 7 bases. CDR1 is KGHDR and CDR2 is SFDVKD in the germline V gene. The V gene end was trimmed by 4 bases and the J gene end by 6 bases; junction bases not matched to a gene: 9. CDR3 size: 15 residues. The CDR3 reads CATSDPSDRADTQYF. The CDR3 bases are TGTGCCACCAGTGACCCTAGTGACAGGGCCGATACGCAGTATTTT.